This is a list of T cell receptor beta chains from one sample in a study of blood T cell repertoires in COVID-19. TCRdb keeps only in-frame clones here, not all; method: immunoSEQ multiplex PCR. The data show roughly 240,000 clones, with under 90% seen just once and approximately 4% held by the top ten. The sequenced material came from PBMCs or T cells enriched from blood (not recorded which). Every receptor here comes from a woman aged 35 to 49 who had been exposed to COVID-19. Both conserved end residues are part of each CDR3. A D gene is named only where the DNA matches it firmly. Expanded clones are given a class, and other clones once, few, many or no size at all.

clone size | D gene | J gene | V gene | CDR3 protein | CDR3 DNA
- | TRBD1 | TRBJ1-4 | TRBV18 | CASSPGQGANEKLFF | TGTGCCAGCTCACCCGGTCAGGGGGCTAATGAAAAACTGTTTTTT
- | - | TRBJ1-1 | TRBV9 | CASSAEVVLNTEAFF | TGTGCCAGCAGCGCAGAAGTGGTGTTGAACACTGAAGCTTTCTTT
- | - | TRBJ2-1 | TRBV7-3 | CASSQTVTKNNEQFF | TGTGCCAGCAGCCAGACTGTGACCAAGAACAATGAGCAGTTCTTC
- | TRBD1 | TRBJ1-5 | TRBV16 | CASSQGGQNQPQHF | TGTGCCAGCAGCCAAGGGGGACAGAATCAGCCCCAGCATTTT
- | TRBD1 | TRBJ1-5 | TRBV19 | CATAGPFGTGGTEPQHF | TGTGCCACCGCGGGGCCGTTCGGGACAGGGGGCACGGAGCCCCAGCATTTT
- | - | TRBJ2-7 | TRBV7-8 | CASSPGVTAGYEQYF | TGTGCCAGCAGCCCGGGGGTGACGGCAGGCTACGAGCAGTACTTC
- | - | TRBJ2-1 | TRBV6-1 | CASSEQGPPRDEQFF | TGTGCCAGCAGTGAACAGGGGCCCCCTAGGGATGAGCAGTTCTTC
- | TRBD1 | TRBJ1-5 | TRBV28 | CASSYGTGGNQPQHF | TGTGCCAGCAGTTACGGGACAGGGGGCAATCAGCCCCAGCATTTT
- | TRBD1 | TRBJ1-1 | TRBV19 | CASSQSGQGRKTEAFF | TGTGCCAGTAGTCAGTCGGGACAGGGAAGAAAGACTGAAGCTTTCTTT
- | - | TRBJ1-1 | TRBV19 | CASSIPGTRTTEAFF | TGTGCCAGTAGTATCCCCGGGACAAGGACCACTGAAGCTTTCTTT
- | TRBD1 | TRBJ1-1 | TRBV11-2 | CASSFRPGGSEAFF | TGTGCCAGCAGCTTCCGCCCAGGGGGCTCTGAAGCTTTCTTT
- | - | TRBJ1-1 | TRBV20-1 | CSASPLNTEAFF | TGCAGTGCTAGTCCGTTGAACACTGAAGCTTTCTTT
- | - | TRBJ1-5 | TRBV19 | CASSIGSQPQHF | TGTGCCAGTAGTATCGGTAGTCAGCCCCAGCATTTT
- | TRBD1 | TRBJ1-5 | TRBV7-3 | CASSSDRNQPQHF | TGTGCCAGCAGCTCGGACAGGAATCAGCCCCAGCATTTT
- | TRBD2 | TRBJ2-1 | TRBV3-1/TRBV3-2 | CASSSGLANEQFF | TGTGCCAGCAGCTCGGGACTAGCAAATGAGCAGTTCTTC
- | - | TRBJ2-7 | TRBV30 | CAWGRAGLYEQYF | TGTGCCTGGGGACGCGCGGGACTCTACGAGCAGTACTTC
- | TRBD1 | TRBJ1-3 | TRBV7-2 | CASSPTAGGFSGNTIYF | TGTGCCAGCAGCCCCACCGCAGGGGGGTTCTCTGGAAACACCATATATTTT
few | - | TRBJ1-5 | TRBV7-2 | CASSSGFTGVRNQPQHF | TGTGCCAGCAGCTCGGGGTTCACGGGGGTAAGGAATCAGCCCCAGCATTTT
- | - | TRBJ1-5 | TRBV4-1 | CASSQEGVFNNQPQHF | TGCGCCAGCAGCCAAGAAGGGGTTTTCAATAATCAGCCCCAGCATTTT
- | TRBD2 | TRBJ2-7 | TRBV11-2 | CASSQIRGDSGSSYEQYF | TGTGCCAGCAGCCAAATCCGGGGGGATAGCGGGTCCTCCTACGAGCAGTACTTC
- | - | TRBJ2-3 | TRBV19 | CASRSANTQYF | TGTGCCAGTAGGAGCGCTAATACGCAGTATTTT
- | - | TRBJ1-5 | TRBV6-1 | CASSEAGGRNQPQHF | TGTGCCAGCAGTGAAGCAGGGGGTCGCAATCAGCCCCAGCATTTT
once | TRBD2 | TRBJ2-3 | TRBV14 | CASSYGTSGTDTQYF | TGTGCCAGCAGCTACGGGACTAGCGGCACAGATACGCAGTATTTT
- | TRBD1 | TRBJ1-6 | TRBV7-8 | CASSSWVGTAYSPLHF | TGTGCCAGCAGCTCTTGGGTCGGGACAGCGTATTCACCCCTCCACTTT
- | - | TRBJ2-1 | TRBV6-4 | CASSVQGSNEQFF | TGTGCCAGCAGTGTCCAAGGGAGCAATGAGCAGTTCTTC
once | TRBD1 | TRBJ1-1 | TRBV15 | CATSPGGQGITEAFF | TGTGCCACCAGCCCAGGGGGCCAGGGGATCACTGAAGCTTTCTTT
- | - | TRBJ2-5 | TRBV7-3 | CASSPKEGVVTQYF | TGTGCCAGCAGCCCTAAGGAGGGAGTGGTGACCCAGTACTTC
- | - | TRBJ2-1 | TRBV5-1 | CASSPGVSNGDEQFF | TGCGCCAGCAGTCCAGGGGTGTCTAATGGGGATGAGCAGTTCTTC
- | TRBD1 | TRBJ1-2 | TRBV9 | CASSVELDRGGYTF | TGTGCCAGCAGCGTAGAGTTGGACAGGGGCGGCTACACCTTC
- | TRBD1 | TRBJ1-2 | TRBV4-2 | CASSQRTGRGGYTF | TGTGCCAGCAGCCAAAGGACAGGGAGGGGTGGCTACACCTTC
few | - | TRBJ1-1 | TRBV4-2 | CASSPPGGVETEAFF | TGTGCCAGCAGCCCGCCTGGGGGGGTTGAGACTGAAGCTTTCTTT
- | - | TRBJ1-6 | TRBV5-1 | CASSLVAGNSPLHF | TGCGCCAGCAGCTTGGTTGCAGGCAATTCACCCCTCCACTTT
- | TRBD2 | TRBJ2-1 | TRBV5-1 | CASSLDGGGGNEQFF | TGCGCCAGCAGCTTGGATGGCGGGGGGGGCAATGAGCAGTTCTTC
- | - | TRBJ2-2 | TRBV4-3 | CASSQLGSGNTGELFF | TGCGCCAGCAGCCAACTGGGCAGCGGAAACACCGGGGAGCTGTTTTTT
- | TRBD1 | TRBJ1-6 | TRBV6-5 | CASNRDSYNSPLHF | TGTGCCAGCAATAGGGACAGCTATAATTCACCCCTCCACTTT
few | - | TRBJ1-5 | TRBV19 | CASSPWGNSNQPQHF | TGTGCCAGTAGTCCCTGGGGCAATAGCAATCAGCCCCAGCATTTT
- | TRBD1 | TRBJ2-6 | TRBV24-1 | CATSDSVGDRDGPVYGANVLTF | TGTGCCACCAGTGATTCTGTAGGGGACAGGGATGGGCCTGTCTATGGGGCCAACGTCCTGACTTTC
few | - | TRBJ1-2 | TRBV29-1 | CSVGPEEANYGYTF | TGCAGCGTGGGCCCAGAAGAAGCTAACTATGGCTACACCTTC
- | - | TRBJ1-2 | TRBV28 | CASSPLTGRVYGYTF | TGTGCCAGCAGCCCACTTACAGGGAGGGTCTATGGCTACACCTTC
- | TRBD1 | TRBJ1-5 | TRBV2 | CASSDGTGYQPQHF | TGTGCCAGCAGTGACGGGACAGGGTATCAGCCCCAGCATTTT
- | TRBD1 | TRBJ1-5 | TRBV6-5 | CASTWDRELNQPQHF | TGTGCCAGCACCTGGGACAGGGAACTCAATCAGCCCCAGCATTTT